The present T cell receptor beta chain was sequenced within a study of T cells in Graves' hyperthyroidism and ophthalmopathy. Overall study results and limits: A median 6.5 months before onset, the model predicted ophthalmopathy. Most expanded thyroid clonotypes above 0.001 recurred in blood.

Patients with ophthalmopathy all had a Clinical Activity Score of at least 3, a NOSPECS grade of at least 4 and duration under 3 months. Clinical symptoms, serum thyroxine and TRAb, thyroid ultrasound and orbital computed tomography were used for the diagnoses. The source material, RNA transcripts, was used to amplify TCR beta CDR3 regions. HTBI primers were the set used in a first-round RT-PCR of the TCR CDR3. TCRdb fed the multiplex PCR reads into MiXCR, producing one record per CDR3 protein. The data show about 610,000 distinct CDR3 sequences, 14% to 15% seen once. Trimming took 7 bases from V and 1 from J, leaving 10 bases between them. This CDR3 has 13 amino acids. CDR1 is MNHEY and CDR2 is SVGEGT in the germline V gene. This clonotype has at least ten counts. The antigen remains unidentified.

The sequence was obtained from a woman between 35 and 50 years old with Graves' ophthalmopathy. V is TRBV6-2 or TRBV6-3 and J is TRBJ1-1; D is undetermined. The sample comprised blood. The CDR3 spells CASTGNTNTEAFF. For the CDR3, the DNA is TGTGCCAGCACGGGGAACACGAACACTGAAGCTTTCTTT.